The entry that follows covers one T cell receptor beta chain sequence. CDR3 length: 12 residues. Germline V CDR1 and CDR2: MGHDK, SYGVNS. Trimming cost V 5 bases and J 10 bases, with 14 bases left between them. The sample belongs to a study of blood T cell repertoires in COVID-19. In the study overall: T cells, B-cell-depleted T cells, or PBMCs supplied cDNA or gDNA.

Original handling: Estimation of nucleated cell counts was performed using reference gene primer amplification. Data came from immunoSEQ multiplex PCR; TCRdb stores just in-frame clones and leaves some out. That table gives V, J and clone size, and the DNA gave D and trimming. Of around 98,000 clones in the sample, roughly 82% were seen once. The chain links TRBV25-1 to TRBJ1-1, with D possibly being TRBD1 (5 bases). This receptor was taken from a man between 65 and 79 years old with active or convalescent COVID-19. Sequencing was carried out using peripheral blood. CDR3 sequence (DNA): TGTGCCAGCAGTACTGAAGGGGCCGGAGCTTTCTTT. Translation gives CASSTEGAGAFF.